The 26 T cell receptor beta chains below come from one sample, sequenced in a study of cytomegalovirus exposure and HLA in healthy donors. PCR used 60 Vbeta primers and 13 Jbeta primers. This table comes from immunoSEQ multiplex PCR, and its TCRdb copy is limited to in-frame clones, with some not included. Here the sample spans roughly 150,000 clones, roughly 70% being singletons. Sequencing input: PBMCs. These receptors came from a woman aged 55-75 years in good health and CMV-seropositive.

V gene TRBV28 combines with J gene TRBJ1-2; 7 bases map to TRBD1. The CDR3 sequence is 14 residues long. Trimming cost V 3 bases and J 10 bases; bases outside gene matches: 11. Germline-derived CDR1 and CDR2 are MDHEN and SYDVKM. CDR3 region: CASSLIPGQSSYTF. In DNA form, the CDR3 reads TGTGCCAGCAGTTTGATACCGGGACAGTCATCCTACACCTTC.

The CDR3 sequence is CASSRGGLGGTEAFF. In DNA form, the CDR3 reads TGTGCCAGCAGCCGGGGCGGGTTGGGGGGCACTGAAGCTTTCTTT. The chain joins TRBV5-4 to TRBJ1-1; weak D call: TRBD1 (5 bases). CDR1 and CDR2 (germline): SGHNT, YYREEE (reference sequence). Trimming stripped 4 bases from V and 4 bases from J, with 17 bases between. The length of the CDR3 is 15 residues.

The chain is built from TRBV2 and TRBJ1-2; 10 bases fit TRBD1. CDR3 length: 16 amino acids. Germline V gene sequence: CDR1 SNHLY, CDR2 FYNNEI. The V segment lost 6 bases and the J segment 3 bases; nucleotides outside the gene matches: 10. The CDR3 nucleotides are TGTGCCAGCAGCTCAGGGGGGGACAGGGGCCACTATGGCTACACCTTC. This codes for CASSSGGDRGHYGYTF.

This clone appeared a single time. The rearrangement uses TRBV7-6 and TRBJ2-3; 10 bases agree with TRBD2. Germline V lookup: CDR1 SGHVS, CDR2 FNYEAQ. V dropped 3 bases and J dropped 0; count of bases not matched to a gene: 15. The CDR3 sequence is 20 residues long. The CDR3 DNA sequence: TGTGCCAGCAGCTTGAGGGGGAGGACTAGCGGAGACTATAGCACAGATACGCAGTATTTT. Translated: CASSLRGRTSGDYSTDTQYF. The variable domain in full, with the rest retrieved from reference TRBV7-6 and TRBJ2-3, is GAGVSQSPRYKVTKRGQDVALRCDPISGHVSLYWYRQALGQGPEFLTYFNYEAQQDKSGLPNDRFSAERPEGSISTLTIQRTEQRDSAMYRCASSLRGRTSGDYSTDTQYFGPGTRLTVL.

The rearrangement joins TRBV7-4 to TRBJ2-7; D unresolved. This CDR3 region has 14 residues. Germline V lookup: CDR1 SGHVT, CDR2 SQSDAQ. V lost 0 bases to trimming and J lost 4 bases, with 10 bases between them. CDR3 region: CASSLAPRGYEQYF. CDR3 sequence (DNA): TGTGCCAGCAGCTTAGCCCCACGAGGTTACGAGCAGTACTTC.

The chain has TRBV19 and TRBJ2-1, with D perhaps matching TRBD1 (8 bases). The CDR3 is made up of 15 amino acids. Trimming removed 4 bases from V and 4 bases from J, with 14 bases in between. Germline V gives CDR1 LNHDA, CDR2 SQIVND (reference sequence). This CDR3 reads CASSNTGGLYNEQFF. CDR3 in DNA: TGTGCCAGTAGTAACACAGGGGGACTATACAATGAGCAGTTCTTC.

CDR3 nucleotides: TGCAGCGTTGATGGGACTAGCGGGAGCCAAGAGACCCAGTACTTC. It yields the protein CSVDGTSGSQETQYF. The rearrangement links TRBV29-1 to TRBJ2-5, with 14 nucleotides matching TRBD2. This CDR3 has 15 amino acids. Trimming removed 3 bases from V and 1 base from J; junction bases left unmatched: 1. Germline V gives CDR1 SQVTM, CDR2 ANQGSEA. The whole variable domain, remainder taken from reference TRBV29-1 and TRBJ2-5, is SAVISQKPSRDICQRGTSLTIQCQVDSQVTMMFWYRQQPGQSLTLIATANQGSEATYESGFVIDKFPISRPNLTFSTLTVSNMSPEDSSIYLCSVDGTSGSQETQYFGPGTRLLVL.

V is TRBV27 and J is TRBJ1-3; 11 bases match TRBD1. After removal of 2 bases from V and 7 bases from J, the junction contained 7 bases not matched to a gene. The CDR3 spans 16 residues. Per the germline V gene, CDR1 is MNHEY and CDR2 is SMNVEV (reference sequence). CDR3 in DNA: TGTGCCAGCAGTTTAAACGTTGGACAGGGGGCTAACACCATATATTTT. It yields the protein CASSLNVGQGANTIYF.

The count of this clone is one. The chain links TRBV5-1 to TRBJ1-2; D remains ambiguous. This CDR3 has 13 amino acids. V was trimmed by 0 bases and J by 2 bases, leaving 5 bases between them. CDR1 and CDR2 (germline): SGHRS, YFSETQ. The CDR3 is CASSLGANYGYTF. The CDR3 coding sequence is TGCGCCAGCAGCTTGGGGGCCAACTATGGCTACACCTTC.

V usage is TRBV2 and J usage is TRBJ1-1; a possible D gene is TRBD1 (5 bases). V was trimmed by 3 bases and J by 6 bases, leaving 11 bases between them. This CDR3 is built from 13 residues. Germline V lookup: CDR1 SNHLY, CDR2 FYNNEI. The CDR3 region has the DNA TGTGCCAGCAGTGACTCAGGGAAACCTGAAGCTTTCTTT. Translating gives CASSDSGKPEAFF.

The chain is built from TRBV11-2 and TRBJ2-4, with D possibly being TRBD2 (6 bases). CDR1 is SGHAT and CDR2 is FQNNGV in the germline V gene. The CDR3 has 15 amino acids. V lost 5 bases and J 7 bases, leaving 18 bases between the germline ends. The CDR3 region has the DNA TGTGCCAGCAGCGCCCCGGAGGGGCCGAGGAACATTCAGTACTTC. Protein product: CASSAPEGPRNIQYF.

This rearrangement joins TRBV7-3 to TRBJ2-1, with 7 bases lining up with TRBD2. Germline V gene lookup returns CDR1 SGHTA and CDR2 FQGTGA. V gave up 0 bases and J gave up 4 bases; unmatched junction bases: 3. CDR3 length: 15 residues. Here the CDR3 DNA reads TGTGCCAGCAGCTTAACTGCGGGAGAATACAATGAGCAGTTCTTC. Residues: CASSLTAGEYNEQFF.

This rearrangement joins TRBV6-1 to TRBJ1-5, with D maybe TRBD1 (5 bases). This CDR3 has 13 amino acids. Trimming pared 8 bases from V and 7 bases from J, leaving 15 bases between. From germline, CDR1 is MNHNS and CDR2 SASEGT. The CDR3 region has the DNA TGTGCCAGCGAAGGCGGGGCTGGCCAGCCCCAGCATTTT. The encoded protein is CASEGGAGQPQHF.

This chain uses TRBV30 with TRBJ2-5, with D maybe TRBD2 (5 bases). Deletions cut 2 bases from V and 5 bases from J, with 12 bases between. The CDR3 runs 13 residues. Germline V gives CDR1 GTSNPN, CDR2 SVGIG (reference sequence). The CDR3 loop reads CAWSLSRGETQYF. DNA of the CDR3: TGTGCCTGGAGTCTGAGCAGAGGGGAGACCCAGTACTTC. Full variable domain (missing parts from reference TRBV30 and TRBJ2-5): SQTIHQWPATLVQPVGSPLSLECTVEGTSNPNLYWYRQAAGRGLQLLFYSVGIGQISSEVPQNLSASRPQDRQFILSSKKLLLSDSGFYLCAWSLSRGETQYFGPGTRLLVL.

The chain couples TRBV9 to TRBJ2-5, with TRBD1 matching over 7 bases. V shed 2 bases and J 5 bases; nucleotides not matched to a gene: 9. CDR1 and CDR2 (germline): SGDLS, YYNGEE. There are 15 residues in the CDR3. The CDR3 DNA reads as TGTGCCAGCAGCGTTGGGACAGTTCAAGGGGAGACCCAGTACTTC. Translating gives CASSVGTVQGETQYF.

V usage is TRBV30 and J usage is TRBJ1-5; 8 bases map to TRBD1. V lost 5 bases to trimming and J lost 6 bases; unmatched junction nucleotides: 9. The V gene's germline CDR1 is GTSNPN and CDR2 SVGIG (reference sequence). The CDR3 has 14 amino acids. This chain's CDR3 is CAWAGTGSFQPQHF. The CDR3 bases are TGTGCCTGGGCCGGGACAGGATCGTTTCAGCCCCAGCATTTT.

The V call is TRBV28, the J call TRBJ1-2; the D is unclear. Trimming stripped 6 bases from V and 7 bases from J, with 15 bases between. CDR3 length: 13 residues. Germline V lookup: CDR1 MDHEN, CDR2 SYDVKM. This CDR3 is CASRPTDISGYTF. The CDR3 nucleotides are TGTGCCAGCAGGCCTACCGACATCTCTGGCTACACCTTC.

The chain uses TRBV19 and TRBJ1-2, with 7 bases that match TRBD1. The CDR3 is 15 residues long. Trimming cost V 5 bases and J 4 bases; bases outside gene matches: 10. In germline, CDR1 is LNHDA, CDR2 SQIVND (reference sequence). CDR3 sequence (DNA): TGTGCCAGTAGTTTTAGGGACAGAGAGATCTATGGCTACACCTTC. Its protein product is CASSFRDREIYGYTF.

This clone was seen a few times. The V call is TRBV18, the J call TRBJ2-7; the D is unclear. Per the germline V gene, CDR1 is KGHSH and CDR2 is LQKENI. This CDR3 is 13 amino acids long. Deletions cut 6 bases from V and 6 bases from J, with 15 bases between. CDR3 DNA: TGTGCCAGCTCCCCCGGGTTGGCCGGCGAGCAGTACTTC. Translation gives CASSPGLAGEQYF.

The CDR3 region is CASSLFRGTEAFF. The CDR3 nucleotides are TGTGCCAGCAGCCTTTTTCGAGGGACTGAAGCTTTCTTT. The gene calls are TRBV6-1 and TRBJ1-1; D is ambiguous. Trimming removed 6 bases from V and 5 bases from J, with 13 bases in between. This CDR3 has 13 residues. Germline values: CDR1 MNHNS, CDR2 SASEGT.

This rearrangement joins TRBV28 to TRBJ2-1; D is unclear. The CDR3 runs to 16 residues. The V and J ends lost 3 bases and 9 bases respectively, with 21 bases between them. The germline CDR1 and CDR2 sequences are MDHEN and SYDVKM. Here the CDR3 DNA reads TGTGCCAGCAGTTTTCTAGTGAGTCTAGAGAGGAGTGAGCAGTTCTTC. Amino acid sequence: CASSFLVSLERSEQFF.

The V and J genes are TRBV15 and TRBJ1-4; 7 bases agree with TRBD1. Germline CDR1 reads LNHNV; CDR2 reads YYDKDF (reference sequence). The CDR3 consists of 15 residues. Germline trimming cut 0 bases from V and 7 bases from J; bases unmatched to any gene: 5. The CDR3 reads CATSRDEGASEKLFF. The CDR3 bases are TGTGCCACCAGCAGAGATGAGGGGGCGAGTGAAAAACTGTTTTTT.

V usage is TRBV15 and J usage is TRBJ2-3, with D hard to call. Trimming pared 1 base from V and 4 bases from J, leaving 6 bases between. Germline V gene data show CDR1 as LNHNV and CDR2 as YYDKDF (reference sequence). The CDR3 sequence is 13 residues long. CDR3 bases: TGTGCCACCAGCAGAGCCCTTCCAGATACGCAGTATTTT. It codes for CATSRALPDTQYF. The variable domain in full, completed from reference TRBV15 and TRBJ2-3, reads DAMVIQNPRYQVTQFGKPVTLSCSQTLNHNVMYWYQQKSSQAPKLLFHYYDKDFNNEADTPDNFQSRRPNTSFCFLDIRSPGLGDTAMYLCATSRALPDTQYFGPGTRLTVL.

CDR3 in DNA: TGTGCCAGCAGCTTAAGCGCGACTAGCGGAGTGTACAATGAGCAGTTCTTC. It is translated as CASSLSATSGVYNEQFF. V usage is TRBV11-2 and J usage is TRBJ2-1; 9 nucleotides line up with TRBD2. V gave up 2 bases and J gave up 4 bases; unmatched junction bases: 9. The CDR3 spans 17 residues. Germline lookup yields CDR1 SGHAT and CDR2 FQNNGV.

V is TRBV29-1 and J is TRBJ1-2, with 7 nucleotides matching TRBD1. Per the germline V gene, CDR1 is SQVTM and CDR2 is ANQGSEA. This CDR3 region has 16 residues. The V and J ends lost 4 bases and 2 bases, in that order; junction bases with no gene match: 13. CDR3 nucleotide sequence: TGCAGCGTTGTCGGGGGAGGAGGGGGCCCAAACTATGGCTACACCTTC. Translating it yields CSVVGGGGGPNYGYTF.

The table lists this clone with a few counts. This chain connects TRBV11-1 to TRBJ1-1; 8 nucleotides match TRBD1. The CDR3 runs to 14 residues. Per germline, CDR1 SGHAT and CDR2 FQDESV (reference sequence). The V gene end was trimmed by 5 bases and the J gene end by 4 bases; junction bases not matched to a gene: 6. The CDR3 here is CASSQPGQVTEAFF. The CDR3 nucleotides read TGTGCCAGCAGCCAACCGGGACAGGTCACTGAAGCTTTCTTT.